What follows describes a single TCR beta chain. cDNA came from roughly 0.53 to 1 ug RNA primed by random hexamers. TCRdb called the immunoSEQ multiplex PCR reads again in MiXCR, with one record for every CDR3 protein. In the table there are approximately 190,000 distinct CDR3 sequences, more than 90% of which are singletons. The CDR3 is 14 residues long. Germline CDR1 MNHNY, CDR2 SVGAGI (reference sequence). J lost 6 bases, V lost 6 bases, and 7 bases had no gene match. The data stem from a study of CD8 T cells in Susac syndrome. The TCR originated in a human donor with Susac syndrome. V usage is TRBV6-6 and J usage is TRBJ2-2; TRBD1 matches 7 bases. The sample was CD4+ T cells from PBMCs. Here the CDR3 DNA reads TGTGCCAGCAGCCACCGGACAGGTCCCGGGGAGCTGTTTTTT. Amino acid sequence: CASSHRTGPGELFF.